Listed below are T cell receptor beta chains from one sample, sequenced in a study of T cell responses to AZD1222 COVID-19 vaccine. Some clones are missing from TCRdb's copy, which holds only in-frame ones; the method was immunoSEQ multiplex PCR. The sample contains 130,000 or so clones, nearly 95% of which appear only once. The sample was peripheral blood, taken on day 0 of AZD1222 vaccination. Receptor source: an adult in good health. The CDR3 runs from the conserved cysteine through the conserved F or W. D genes are given only for firm matches.

j_call d_call v_call cdr3_aa
TRBJ1-2 . TRBV5-1 CASSVEGTAYGYTF
TRBJ2-1 . TRBV12-3/TRBV12-4 CASSLSGPNEQFF
TRBJ2-5 TRBD2 TRBV5-6 CASSPLSGSLYQETQYF
TRBJ1-1 . TRBV5-1 CASTLALETEAFF
TRBJ1-3 TRBD1 TRBV19 CASSTYRGRSGNTIYF
TRBJ2-1 . TRBV5-4 CASSSGDNEQFF
TRBJ1-1 . TRBV11-2 CASSLVGEVDEAFF
TRBJ1-6 . TRBV27 CASRSERDHPRESPLHF
TRBJ1-5 . TRBV7-3 CASSLGSGQPQHF
TRBJ2-6 . TRBV27 CASKQGRTGANVLTF
TRBJ2-7 . TRBV13 CASSKTDEQYF
TRBJ1-2 . TRBV30 CAWSVRGGTIYGYTF
TRBJ1-5 TRBD1 TRBV30 CAWSEDRGTQPQHF
TRBJ2-3 . TRBV4-2 CASSQDKRDTQYF
TRBJ2-1 TRBD1 TRBV28 CASSPSGTGGLANEQFF
TRBJ2-1 . TRBV10-3 CAIKEGVDLNEQFF
TRBJ1-2 . TRBV12-3/TRBV12-4 CASSSNRAGYTF
TRBJ1-1 . TRBV27 CASSLVRTGNAFF
TRBJ2-1 . TRBV7-8 CASSLEWSSYNEQFF
TRBJ1-5 . TRBV19 CASSPRGRGFNQPQHF
TRBJ2-2 . TRBV7-9 CASSQGGGLNTGELFF
TRBJ2-1 . TRBV6-2/TRBV6-3 CASSYRTEEQFF
TRBJ2-7 . TRBV27 CASSFSGLYEQYF
TRBJ2-1 . TRBV12-3/TRBV12-4 CASRGIRGEQFF